The T cell receptor (beta chain) under discussion was sequenced for a study of blood T cell dynamics during melanoma immunotherapy. Documented time point: pre-treatment baseline. CDR1 is SEHNR and CDR2 is FQNEAQ in the germline V gene (reference sequence). This CDR3 comprises 17 residues. V was cut by 3 bases and J by 2 bases, with 19 bases left in between. Some clones are missing from TCRdb's copy, which holds only in-frame ones; the method was immunoSEQ multiplex PCR. This sample yields about 14,000 clones, of which 85% to 90% are seen a single time; around 6% belongs to the top ten. The gene calls are TRBV7-9 and TRBJ1-2, with D hard to call. The material was blood, obtained from a patient treated with checkpoint blockade. The receptor was derived from a human donor with melanoma. The CDR3 DNA reads as TGTGCCAGCAGCTTCGGGTCAGCCCCCTCAGTAAACTATGGCTACACCTTC. It is translated as CASSFGSAPSVNYGYTF. The whole variable domain, filled in from reference TRBV7-9 and TRBJ1-2, reads DTGVSQNPRHKITKRGQNVTFRCDPISEHNRLYWYRQTLGQGPEFLTYFQNEAQLEKSRLLSDRFSAERPKGSFSTLEIQRTEQGDSAMYLCASSFGSAPSVNYGYTFGSGTRLTVV.